Shown below are 10 T cell receptor beta chains from a single sample sequenced in a study of blood T cell repertoires in COVID-19. TCRdb's copy holds only in-frame clones and misses some; the assay was immunoSEQ multiplex PCR. The sample shows roughly 100,000 clones, around 90% of them seen only once. The sample consisted of peripheral blood. These receptors were obtained from a woman aged 60-75 years with acute or convalescent COVID-19.

V usage is TRBV27 and J usage is TRBJ1-6; D remains unclear. The germline CDR1 and CDR2 sequences are MNHEY and SMNVEV (reference sequence). V was shortened by 0 bases and J by 10 bases, with 10 bases between the two germline ends. The CDR3 consists of 14 residues. For the CDR3, the DNA is TGTGCCAGCAGTTTATCCCGACATGCGTCACCCCTCCACTTT. Its translation: CASSLSRHASPLHF.

The chain joins TRBV4-2 to TRBJ2-3; weak D call: TRBD2 (5 bases). The CDR3 extends over 14 amino acids. Germline V gene sequence: CDR1 LGHNA, CDR2 YNFKEQ. V lost 1 base and J 4 bases, leaving 9 bases between the germline ends. This CDR3 is CASSQAVGADTQYF. Written as DNA, the CDR3 is TGTGCCAGCAGCCAAGCGGTGGGAGCAGATACGCAGTATTTT.

V gene TRBV28 combines with J gene TRBJ1-4, with D perhaps TRBD1 (5 bases). The V gene lost 4 bases and the J gene lost 0 bases, with 12 bases spanning the gap. In germline, CDR1 is MDHEN, CDR2 SYDVKM. There are 16 residues in the CDR3. Here the CDR3 reads CASSSPRGATNEKLFF. DNA for the CDR3: TGTGCCAGCAGTTCCCCGCGGGGGGCAACTAATGAAAAACTGTTTTTT. The full variable domain, completed using reference TRBV28 and TRBJ1-4, is DVKVTQSSRYLVKRTGEKVFLECVQDMDHENMFWYRQDPGLGLRLIYFSYDVKMKEKGDIPEGYSVSREKKERFSLILESASTNQTSMYLCASSSPRGATNEKLFFGSGTQLSVL.

This chain uses TRBV21-1 with TRBJ1-4; TRBD1 is taken as the D call from the table, unchecked against the DNA. TRBV21-1 counts as a pseudogene. This CDR3 is built from 19 residues. CDR3 residues: CASSSRGRGFSATNEKLFF. In DNA form, the CDR3 reads TGTGCCAGCAGCTCCAGGGGCAGGGGGTTCTCTGCAACTAATGAAAAACTGTTTTTT.

The chain recombines TRBV3-1 (or the pseudogene TRBV3-2) with TRBJ2-1; D may be TRBD2 (5 bases). Germline V gene sequence: CDR1 LGHDT, CDR2 YNNKEL (reference sequence). V lost 7 bases and J lost 4, with 14 bases in between. CDR3 length: 14 amino acids. CDR3 amino acids: CASTSSGAYNEQFF. The CDR3 DNA reads TGTGCCAGCACATCCAGCGGAGCTTACAATGAGCAGTTCTTC.

Points on this clone: At one end the junction does not follow the germline gene, possibly because of a read error. The CDR3 is CASGDTAGYGYTF. As DNA, the CDR3 is TGCGCCAGCGGTGATACAGCAGGCTATGGCTACACCTTC. This rearrangement joins TRBV10-2 to TRBJ1-2; unclear D gene. This CDR3 contains 13 residues. Germline V gene sequence: CDR1 WSHSY, CDR2 SAAADI.

This clone has a single count. This chain links TRBV3-1 (or the pseudogene TRBV3-2) with TRBJ2-7; D is possibly TRBD1 (6 bases). This CDR3 spans 13 amino acids. Trimming cost V 3 bases and J 9 bases, with 15 bases left between them. Looked up from germline, CDR1 is LGHDT and CDR2 is YNNKEL (reference sequence). The CDR3 DNA reads TGTGCCAGCAGCCATGACAGGAGACTGGGGCAGTACTTC. This translates into CASSHDRRLGQYF.

The chain joins TRBV5-1 to TRBJ1-5, with 8 bases matching TRBD1. The CDR3 has 15 amino acids. CDR1 is SGHRS, CDR2 YFSETQ, per germline. Trimming at V came to 2 bases and at J to 8 bases, leaving 9 bases not matched to a gene. The CDR3 DNA reads TGCGCCAGCAGCTTTTTAGGACAGGGAGGGGAGCCCCAGCATTTT. This encodes CASSFLGQGGEPQHF. Full variable domain (outside the CDR3, taken from reference TRBV5-1 and TRBJ1-5): KAGVTQTPRYLIKTRGQQVTLSCSPISGHRSVSWYQQTPGQGLQFLFEYFSETQRNKGNFPGRFSGRQFSNSRSEMNVSTLELGDSALYLCASSFLGQGGEPQHFGDGTRLSIL.

The chain carries TRBV3-1 (or the pseudogene TRBV3-2) and TRBJ2-7, with 10 nucleotides matching TRBD2. J lost 6 bases, V lost 3 bases, and 11 bases had no gene match. The CDR3 loop spans 16 amino acids. Germline V gives CDR1 LGHDT, CDR2 YNNKEL (reference sequence). The CDR3 DNA reads as TGTGCCAGCAGCCAGGATAGGGCTAGCGGGAGAGCCGAGCAGTACTTC. Protein product: CASSQDRASGRAEQYF.

This rearrangement joins TRBV28 to TRBJ1-3; unclear D gene. This CDR3 region has 15 residues. Trimming pared 7 bases from V and 1 base from J, leaving 14 bases between. The germline CDR1 and CDR2 sequences are MDHEN and SYDVKM. CDR3 nucleotide sequence: TGTGCCAGCATACCTCCCGCGGGGTCTGGAAACACCATATATTTT. This translates into CASIPPAGSGNTIYF.